The TCR beta chain under discussion was sequenced for a study of identifying expanded T cells in peripheral blood. Clones were sequenced by immunoSEQ multiplex PCR, and TCRdb holds only the in-frame ones, with some missing. In the table there are 55,000 to 75,000 clones, approximately 89% of which are singletons. Trimming left V 4 bases short and J 3 bases short, with 16 bases between. The CDR3 sequence is 15 residues long. The germline CDR1 and CDR2 sequences are MDHEN and SYDVKM. The chain is built from TRBV28 and TRBJ2-7; TRBD1 might be the D (7 bases). Sequenced sample: blood. The sequence was obtained from a person aged 18 to 75 in good health. The chain's CDR3 is CASSSNRGGIYEQYF. CDR3 DNA sequence: TGTGCCAGCAGTTCAAACAGGGGAGGAATCTACGAGCAGTACTTC.